This record looks at one TCR beta chain sequence and its context. The antigen is unknown. The data derive from a study of cytomegalovirus exposure and HLA in healthy donors. Overall study context: A previous analysis identified 100 million or so unique TCR beta sequences derived from around 200 million T cells. Study-level results: With high specificity and sensitivity, the classifier reportedly diagnosed cytomegalovirus status.

With 60 Vbeta and 13 Jbeta primers, the PCR was carried out. Study processing details: Later, roughly 86 million unique TCR beta chains were counted in an analysis, and about 10 million of them were shared. TCRdb's table, derived via immunoSEQ multiplex PCR, lists solely in-frame clones and lacks some. V and J calls and clone size are copied from that table; D and trimming were computed from the DNA. Of approximately 280,000 clones detected, approximately 90% appear once; the ten largest clones hold about 4%. Germline V gives CDR1 SGHVS, CDR2 FNYEAQ. Trimming pared 1 base from V and 1 base from J, leaving 8 bases between. The CDR3 covers 15 residues.

Sequenced sample: PBMCs. This TCR was recovered from a man between 40 and 49 years old in good health and CMV-seropositive. The rearrangement uses TRBV7-6 and TRBJ1-3; TRBD1 is a possible D gene (5 bases). The CDR3 region is CASSLDQGSGNTIYF. In nucleotides, the CDR3 is TGTGCCAGCAGCTTAGACCAGGGTTCTGGAAACACCATATATTTT.